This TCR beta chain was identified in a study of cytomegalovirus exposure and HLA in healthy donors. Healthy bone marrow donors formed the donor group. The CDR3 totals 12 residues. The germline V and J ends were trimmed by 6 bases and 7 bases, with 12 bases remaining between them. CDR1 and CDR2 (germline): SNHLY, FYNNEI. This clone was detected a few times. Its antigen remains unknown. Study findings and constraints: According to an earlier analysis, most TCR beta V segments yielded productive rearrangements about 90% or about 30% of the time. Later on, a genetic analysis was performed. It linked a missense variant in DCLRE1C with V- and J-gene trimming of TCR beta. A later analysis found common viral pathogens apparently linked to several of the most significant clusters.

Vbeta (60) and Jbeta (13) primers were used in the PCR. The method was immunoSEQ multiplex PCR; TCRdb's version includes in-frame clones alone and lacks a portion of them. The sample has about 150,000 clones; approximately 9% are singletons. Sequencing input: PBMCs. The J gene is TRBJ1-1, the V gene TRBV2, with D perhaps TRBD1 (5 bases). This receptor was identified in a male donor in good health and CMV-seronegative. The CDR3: CASRSGFIEAFF. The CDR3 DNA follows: TGTGCCAGCAGGTCAGGGTTCATTGAAGCTTTCTTT.